These T cell receptor beta chains were read from a single sample in a study of cytomegalovirus exposure and HLA in healthy donors. Generated by immunoSEQ multiplex PCR, the TCRdb table keeps only in-frame clones and is missing some. The sample holds approximately 190,000 clones, roughly 81% seen once. Sequenced sample: PBMCs. The receptor source for this set is a woman in her 30s in good health and CMV-seropositive. The CDR3 runs from the conserved cysteine through the conserved F or W. The D gene is left open where the match is weak. Only part of the rows carry a size: once, few, many, or a class if the clone is expanded.

CDR3 DNA,CDR3 protein,CDR3 length,D gene,J gene,V gene,clone size
TGTGCCAGCAGTCGGCTAGCGGGAGGCAAAAACATTCAGTACTTC,CASSRLAGGKNIQYF,15,TRBD2,TRBJ2-4,TRBV27,.
TGTGCCAGCAGCTCCGGACACCCGATAGATAATTCACCCCTCCACTTT,CASSSGHPIDNSPLHF,16,.,TRBJ1-6,TRBV7-2,.
TGTGCTAGCAGTTCCTCCTTCGGTGAAGCTTTCTTT,CASSSSFGEAFF,12,.,TRBJ1-1,TRBV28,.
TGTGCCAGCTCACCTAGGACAGAACACACCGGGGAGCTGTTTTTT,CASSPRTEHTGELFF,15,.,TRBJ2-2,TRBV18,.
TGTGCCAGCAGCTTAAATATTCTGGAGACCCAGTACTTC,CASSLNILETQYF,13,.,TRBJ2-5,TRBV11-3,.
TGTGCCAGCAGCTTGGGTAGCGGGAGGGCCGGCGATACGCAGTATTTT,CASSLGSGRAGDTQYF,16,TRBD2,TRBJ2-3,TRBV5-4,.
TGTGCCAGCAGCCTTCGCTACGAGCAGTACTTC,CASSLRYEQYF,11,.,TRBJ2-7,TRBV28,.
TGTGCCAGCAGCACAAGCAATCAGCCCCAGCATTTT,CASSTSNQPQHF,12,.,TRBJ1-5,TRBV2,.
TGTGCCAGCAGCTCGAGGTCGGTGAACACCGGGGAGCTGTTTTTT,CASSSRSVNTGELFF,15,.,TRBJ2-2,TRBV7-2,.
TGTGCCAGCAGCTTTTTCGAGGGGGAGACTGAAGCTTTCTTT,CASSFFEGETEAFF,14,.,TRBJ1-1,TRBV7-9,.
TGCGCCAGCAGCTTGACTAGCGGGGGGCTGGCGAACACCGGGGAGCTGTTTTTT,CASSLTSGGLANTGELFF,18,TRBD2,TRBJ2-2,TRBV5-1,once
TGTGCCAGTTTTATCGGGGGGGATAGCAATCAGCCCCAGCATTTT,CASFIGGDSNQPQHF,15,.,TRBJ1-5,TRBV27,.
TGTGCCAGCAGTTTCGGGACAAAAGGGAATCAGCCCCAGCATTTT,CASSFGTKGNQPQHF,15,.,TRBJ1-5,TRBV28,.
TGTGCCAGCAGCTTTGAGACAGGGAGAGGGGAAGAGACCCAGTACTTC,CASSFETGRGEETQYF,16,TRBD1,TRBJ2-5,TRBV7-9,.
TGTGCCAGCCTACCCCGGGGACAGGGAGGCCCTGAAGCTTTCTTT,CASLPRGQGGPEAFF,15,TRBD1,TRBJ1-1,TRBV6-1,.
TGTGCCAGCAGTGAAAGGTTTCAGGGTTTCGATGAGCAGTTCTTC,CASSERFQGFDEQFF,15,.,TRBJ2-1,TRBV2,.
TGCGCCAGCAGCCAGGGACAGGGGTGGGATACGCAGTATTTT,CASSQGQGWDTQYF,14,TRBD1,TRBJ2-3,TRBV5-1,once
TGCGCCAGCAGCCCCGGGACTGGAAATTCACCCCTCCACTTT,CASSPGTGNSPLHF,14,.,TRBJ1-6,TRBV5-1,.
TGTGCCAGCAGCGTAGGACAGGGGGCGGACACTGAAGCTTTCTTT,CASSVGQGADTEAFF,15,TRBD1,TRBJ1-1,TRBV9,few
TGTGCCTGGAGTGTGTTCGGTGGCTACACCTTC,CAWSVFGGYTF,11,.,TRBJ1-2,TRBV30,.
TGTGCCAGCAGTCCCTTGGACAGGGGGCTTGATACGCAGTATTTT,CASSPLDRGLDTQYF,15,TRBD1,TRBJ2-3,TRBV6-6,.
TGTGCCACCGCGGACAGGGGGCCTCAAGGCTACACCTTC,CATADRGPQGYTF,13,TRBD1,TRBJ1-2,TRBV19,.
TGTGCCACCAGCAGAGTTGAGGAACCAACCAATACGCAGTATTTT,CATSRVEEPTNTQYF,15,.,TRBJ2-3,TRBV15,.
TGTGCCAGCAGCGTAAGCGCGGGAGGTGCTAATGAAAAACTGTTTTTT,CASSVSAGGANEKLFF,16,.,TRBJ1-4,TRBV9,.
TGTGCCAGCAGCCGTGGGACTAGCGGGGGGCGGGAGACCCAGTACTTC,CASSRGTSGGRETQYF,16,TRBD2,TRBJ2-5,TRBV7-2,.